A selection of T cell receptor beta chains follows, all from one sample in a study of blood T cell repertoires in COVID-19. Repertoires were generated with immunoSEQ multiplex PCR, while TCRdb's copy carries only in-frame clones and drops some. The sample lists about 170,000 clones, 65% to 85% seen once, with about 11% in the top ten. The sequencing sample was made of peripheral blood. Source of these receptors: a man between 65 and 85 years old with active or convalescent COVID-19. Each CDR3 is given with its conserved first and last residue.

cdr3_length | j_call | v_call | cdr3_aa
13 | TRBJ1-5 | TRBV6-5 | CASRAQGDQPQHF
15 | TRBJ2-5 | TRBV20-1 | CSASDWTSGSETQYF
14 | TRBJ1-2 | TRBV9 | CASSEGQENYGYTF
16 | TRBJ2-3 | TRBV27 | CASSSLAGGHRHTQYF
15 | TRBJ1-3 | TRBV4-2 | CASSQEGGSGNTIYF
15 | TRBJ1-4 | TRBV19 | CASTRPTGYGEKLFF
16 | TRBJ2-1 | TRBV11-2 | CASSALRGASYNEQFF
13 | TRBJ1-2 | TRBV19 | CASSIELNYGYTF
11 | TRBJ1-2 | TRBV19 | CASSIQGGYTF
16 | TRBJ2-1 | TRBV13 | CASSFPWTSGTREQFF
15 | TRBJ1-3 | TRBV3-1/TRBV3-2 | CASSQGHRSGNTIYF
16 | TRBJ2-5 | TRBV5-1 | CASSSSDRGLRETQYF
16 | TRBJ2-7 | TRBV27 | CASSPLTGTNSYEQYF
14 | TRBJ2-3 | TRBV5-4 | CASSPRQGGDTQYF
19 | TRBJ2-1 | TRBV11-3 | CASSFRRGGLAGGKNEQFF
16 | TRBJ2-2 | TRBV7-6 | CASSLVGAATTGELFF
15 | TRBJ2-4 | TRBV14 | CASARDSLAKNIQYF
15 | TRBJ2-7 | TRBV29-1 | CSVDLSASGSYEQYF
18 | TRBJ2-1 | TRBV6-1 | CASSEAHGGGSSYNEQFF
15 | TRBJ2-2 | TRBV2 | CAGCPTGGDTGELFF
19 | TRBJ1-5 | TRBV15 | CATSRDRTGGARSNQPQHF
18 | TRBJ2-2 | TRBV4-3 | CASSQDWPRGANTGELFF
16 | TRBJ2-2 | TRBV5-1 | CASTIWAFANTGELFF